Presented here are 9 T cell receptor beta chains from one specimen sequenced in a study of cytomegalovirus exposure and HLA in healthy donors. The study ran its PCR with 60 Vbeta and 13 Jbeta primers. The data were produced by immunoSEQ multiplex PCR, yet TCRdb's version contains in-frame clones alone and is incomplete. The data hold 150,000 to 200,000 clones, with more than 60% observed a single time. Sequenced sample: PBMCs. These receptors were obtained from a woman aged 40 to 50 in good health and CMV-seropositive.

In this sample, this clone turned up a few times. V usage is TRBV18 and J usage is TRBJ2-5, with D perhaps matching TRBD1 (6 bases). Germline values: CDR1 KGHSH, CDR2 LQKENI. The CDR3 runs to 14 residues. The ends were cut back, 0 bases at V and 7 bases at J, with 12 bases in the middle. CDR3 sequence: CASSPPIQGGTQYF. CDR3 nucleotide sequence: TGTGCCAGCTCACCACCGATACAGGGTGGGACCCAGTACTTC. Using reference TRBV18 and TRBJ2-5 for the parts outside the CDR3, the full variable domain is NAGVMQNPRHLVRRRGQEARLRCSPMKGHSHVYWYRQLPEEGLKFMVYLQKENIIDESGMPKERFSAEFPKEGPSILRIQQVVRGDSAAYFCASSPPIQGGTQYFGPGTRLLVL.

Points on this clone: Other DNA sequences in the same sample also yield this CDR3. The chain recombines TRBV6-5 with TRBJ1-5; 10 nucleotides align to TRBD1. Germline lookup yields CDR1 MNHEY and CDR2 SVGAGI. This CDR3 region has 15 residues. Trimming removed 5 bases from V and 4 bases from J; junction bases left unmatched: 5. The CDR3 DNA reads as TGTGCCAGCAGTCCGACAGGGGGCTCGAATCAGCCCCAGCATTTT. Its protein product is CASSPTGGSNQPQHF.

This sequence joins TRBV7-9 and TRBJ1-1; D call uncertain. The ends were cut back, 5 bases at V and 1 base at J, with 8 bases in the middle. Germline lookup yields CDR1 SEHNR and CDR2 FQNEAQ (reference sequence). This CDR3 contains 13 residues. This chain's CDR3 is CASSPPGNTEAFF. As DNA, the CDR3 is TGTGCCAGCAGCCCCCCGGGGAACACTGAAGCTTTCTTT.

The table lists this clone with a few counts. The chain is built from TRBV4-2 and TRBJ2-2; no clear D. V lost 0 bases and J 6 bases, leaving 5 bases between the germline ends. The CDR3 extends over 13 amino acids. Germline-derived CDR1 and CDR2 are LGHNA and YNFKEQ. CDR3 in amino acids: CASSQDNSGELFF. The CDR3 DNA is TGTGCCAGCAGCCAAGACAATTCCGGGGAGCTGTTTTTT.

The chain joins TRBV2 to TRBJ1-1; the D is unclear. CDR1 is SNHLY and CDR2 is FYNNEI in the germline V gene. The V and J ends lost 2 bases and 8 bases respectively, with 12 bases between them. This CDR3 comprises 13 residues. CDR3 loop: CASSESRVGEAFF. The CDR3 region has the DNA TGTGCCAGCAGTGAATCGAGGGTGGGCGAAGCTTTCTTT.

V gene TRBV19 combines with J gene TRBJ2-7, with TRBD1 identical over 10 bases. Germline V gives CDR1 LNHDA, CDR2 SQIVND (reference sequence). The length of the CDR3 is 14 residues. V lost 7 bases and J lost 5; bases outside the gene matches: 8. For the CDR3, the DNA is TGTGCCAGTACTCGGACAGGGGGACATCACGAGCAGTACTTC. It codes for CASTRTGGHHEQYF.

This chain connects TRBV7-2 to TRBJ2-1, with 7 bases fitting TRBD2. Germline loops: CDR1 SGHTA, CDR2 FQGNSA. CDR3 length: 15 amino acids. V was clipped by 5 bases and J by 8 bases; unmatched bases: 12. The CDR3 DNA sequence: TGTGCCAGCAGCCGTGCTGGCGGGAGATACGATGAGCAGTTCTTC. This sequence encodes CASSRAGGRYDEQFF.

The chain employs TRBV11-2 and TRBJ2-6; TRBD1 aligns across 8 bases. CDR3 length equals 19 residues. Trimming took 5 bases from V and 0 from J; bases not matched to a gene: 12. The germline V gene encodes CDR1 SGHAT and CDR2 FQNNGV. DNA for the CDR3: TGTGCCAGCAGCCACCTCCGGACAGGGCCCTTCTCTGGGGCCAACGTCCTGACTTTC. Translating it yields CASSHLRTGPFSGANVLTF.

The chain joins TRBV19 to TRBJ2-2, with a possible D match to TRBD2 (5 bases). The CDR3 sequence is 14 residues long. Germline V gene sequence: CDR1 LNHDA, CDR2 SQIVND (reference sequence). The ends were cut back, 8 bases at V and 2 bases at J, with 12 bases in the middle. The CDR3 here is CASQEDRNTGELFF. The DNA for the CDR3 is TGTGCCAGTCAGGAGGACCGAAACACCGGGGAGCTGTTTTTT.